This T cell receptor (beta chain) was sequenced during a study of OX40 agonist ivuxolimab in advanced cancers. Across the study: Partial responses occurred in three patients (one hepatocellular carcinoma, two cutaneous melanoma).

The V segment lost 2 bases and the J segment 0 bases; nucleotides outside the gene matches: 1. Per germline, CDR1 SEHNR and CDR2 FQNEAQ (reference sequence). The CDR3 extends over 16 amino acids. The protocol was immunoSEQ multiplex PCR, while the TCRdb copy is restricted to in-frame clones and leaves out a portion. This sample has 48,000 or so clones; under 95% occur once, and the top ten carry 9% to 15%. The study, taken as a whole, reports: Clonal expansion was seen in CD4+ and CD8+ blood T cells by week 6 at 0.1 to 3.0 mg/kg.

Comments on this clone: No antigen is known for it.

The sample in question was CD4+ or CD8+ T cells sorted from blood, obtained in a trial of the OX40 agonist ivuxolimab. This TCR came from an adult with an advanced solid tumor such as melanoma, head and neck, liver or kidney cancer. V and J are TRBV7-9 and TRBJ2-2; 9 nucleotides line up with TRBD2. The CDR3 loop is CASSLLAGSNTGELFF. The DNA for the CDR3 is TGTGCCAGCAGCTTACTAGCGGGGTCGAACACCGGGGAGCTGTTTTTT.